A single sample gave rise to the 21 T cell receptor beta chains below, sequenced in a study of blood T cell repertoires in COVID-19. Here immunoSEQ multiplex PCR was the method, and the copy in TCRdb shows in-frame clones only, minus some. Of 200,000 to 250,000 clones listed, approximately 87% are singletons. Sequencing was performed on peripheral blood. The receptors come from a woman aged 70-85 years with active or convalescent COVID-19.

This clone was seen more than once but under ten times. V is TRBV11-2 and J is TRBJ1-1; 10 positions agree with TRBD1. V lost 5 bases, J lost 10 bases, and 7 bases stayed unmatched. The CDR3 has 13 residues. Per the germline V gene, CDR1 is SGHAT and CDR2 is FQNNGV. CDR3 residues: CASSEDRGRGAFF. CDR3 bases: TGTGCCAGCAGCGAAGACAGGGGGCGGGGAGCTTTCTTT.

The J gene is TRBJ2-7, the V gene TRBV5-1, with D possibly TRBD1 on 6 matching bases. Between the trimmed V and J ends, which lost 0 bases and 0 bases, there was a span of 16 bases. CDR1 and CDR2 (germline): SGHRS, YFSETQ. CDR3 size: 17 residues. In DNA form, the CDR3 reads TGCGCCAGCAGCTTGGTGGGGGCCTCGATTAGCTCCTACGAGCAGTACTTC. It is translated as CASSLVGASISSYEQYF. Full variable domain (missing parts from reference TRBV5-1 and TRBJ2-7): KAGVTQTPRYLIKTRGQQVTLSCSPISGHRSVSWYQQTPGQGLQFLFEYFSETQRNKGNFPGRFSGRQFSNSRSEMNVSTLELGDSALYLCASSLVGASISSYEQYFGPGTRLTVT.

As regards this clone: This specimen includes other DNA sequences encoding the same CDR3. The chain uses TRBV9 and TRBJ2-1; D perhaps matches TRBD2 (6 bases). The CDR3 loop spans 13 amino acids. Germline CDR1 and CDR2: SGDLS and YYNGEE. Trimming removed 4 bases from V and 4 bases from J, with 9 bases in between. CDR3 protein: CASSTRGYNEQFF. The CDR3 nucleotides are TGTGCCAGCAGCACCCGGGGGTACAATGAGCAGTTCTTC.

The chain is built from TRBV5-1 and TRBJ1-1; TRBD1 is a possible D gene (6 bases). The germline V and J ends were trimmed by 0 bases and 6 bases, with 9 bases remaining between them. CDR1 and CDR2 (germline): SGHRS, YFSETQ. The CDR3 totals 13 residues. The CDR3 DNA is TGCGCCAGCAGCTTGGAACAGGGCGCTGAAGCTTTCTTT. It translates to CASSLEQGAEAFF.

This chain joins TRBV5-1 and TRBJ2-1; TRBD2 matches at 10 bases. The ends lost 2 bases at V and 2 bases at J; junction bases unmatched: 4. The length of the CDR3 is 16 residues. The germline V gene has CDR1 SGHRS and CDR2 YFSETQ. CDR3: CASSLILAGPYNEQFF. The DNA for the CDR3 is TGCGCCAGCAGCTTAATACTAGCGGGGCCCTACAATGAGCAGTTCTTC.

The chain has TRBV12-3 or TRBV12-4 and TRBJ1-2; TRBD1 might be the D (5 bases). This CDR3 is 12 amino acids long. Between the trimmed V and J ends, which lost 3 bases and 7 bases, there was a span of 9 bases. In DNA, the CDR3 is TGTGCCAGCAGTTTCAGGGTGGGTGGCTACACCTTC. Amino acid sequence: CASSFRVGGYTF.

The chain couples TRBV30 to TRBJ2-1; TRBD1 is a possible D gene (6 bases). The ends were cut back, 5 bases at V and 2 bases at J, with 13 bases in the middle. Germline lookup yields CDR1 GTSNPN and CDR2 SVGIG (reference sequence). CDR3 length: 14 residues. CDR3: CAWEQGNTYNEQFF. The DNA for the CDR3 is TGTGCCTGGGAACAGGGAAACACCTACAATGAGCAGTTCTTC.

The chain has TRBV19 and TRBJ2-5; 9 bases line up with TRBD1. CDR1 and CDR2 (germline): LNHDA, SQIVND (reference sequence). The CDR3 is 14 amino acids. V shed 5 bases and J 3 bases; nucleotides not matched to a gene: 4. Written as DNA, the CDR3 is TGTGCCAGTAGTCCGGGACAGGGTGAAGAGACCCAGTACTTC. Translating gives CASSPGQGEETQYF.

This sequence joins TRBV5-1 and TRBJ2-1, with a tentative D call TRBD1 (5 bases). The germline V and J ends were trimmed by 4 bases and 4 bases, with 9 bases remaining between them. Germline V gene sequence: CDR1 SGHRS, CDR2 YFSETQ. The CDR3 spans 13 residues. The CDR3 DNA is TGCGCCAGCAGCCTCCAGGGTTACAATGAGCAGTTCTTC. Amino acid sequence: CASSLQGYNEQFF.

This chain links TRBV18 with TRBJ1-3; D remains ambiguous. In germline, CDR1 is KGHSH, CDR2 LQKENI. The CDR3 is 15 residues long. The germline V and J ends were trimmed by 5 bases and 3 bases, with 14 bases remaining between them. CDR3 in DNA: TGTGCCAGCTCATCGGACGCCCGGGGTGGAAACACCATATATTTT. It encodes CASSSDARGGNTIYF.

This chain uses TRBV24-1 with TRBJ1-2, with 7 positions matching TRBD1. CDR1 KGHDR and CDR2 SFDVKD come from the germline V gene. V shed 12 bases, J shed 4 bases, and the junction held 16 bases outside the gene matches. CDR3 size: 15 residues. The CDR3 nucleotides read TGTGCCCCCCCCGGGAGGGGGCCGAAATTCTATGGCTACACCTTC. The encoded protein is CAPPGRGPKFYGYTF.

The chain employs TRBV7-2 and TRBJ2-7, with 12 bases that match TRBD1. With 1 base clipped from V and 4 bases from J, the junction kept 5 bases outside the gene matches. The CDR3 has 16 amino acids. Per germline, CDR1 SGHTA and CDR2 FQGNSA. The CDR3 sequence is CASSLDLGQGAYEQYF. The CDR3, as DNA: TGTGCCAGCAGCTTAGACTTGGGACAGGGGGCGTACGAGCAGTACTTC.

The rearrangement links TRBV28 to TRBJ2-7; 8 nucleotides line up with TRBD1. The CDR3 contains 14 residues. V lost 7 bases and J lost 3; bases outside the gene matches: 8. Per the germline V gene, CDR1 is MDHEN and CDR2 is SYDVKM. CDR3 in amino acids: CASNTGTGLYEQYF. The CDR3 region has the DNA TGTGCCAGCAACACCGGGACAGGACTCTACGAGCAGTACTTC.

CDR3 loop: CSVEGGGNEQFF. DNA of the CDR3: TGCAGCGTTGAAGGCGGGGGCAATGAGCAGTTCTTC. This rearrangement joins TRBV29-1 to TRBJ2-1, with 7 bases identical to TRBD2. The trim removed 1 base at V and 6 bases at J, leaving 0 bases unmatched. Germline assignment: CDR1 SQVTM and CDR2 ANQGSEA. The CDR3 totals 12 residues.

The chain recombines TRBV5-4 with TRBJ2-7; TRBD2 matches at 7 bases. The CDR3 has 15 residues. J lost 5 bases, V lost 1 base, and 9 bases had no gene match. The germline V gene has CDR1 SGHNT and CDR2 YYREEE (reference sequence). This CDR3 is CASSLPGRVLHEQYF. The CDR3 DNA reads as TGTGCCAGCAGCTTGCCAGGGAGGGTCCTCCACGAGCAGTACTTC.

This clone was found once. The chain couples TRBV27 to TRBJ2-3, with TRBD2 matching 7 bases. The CDR3 contains 16 residues. The germline gives CDR1 MNHEY, CDR2 SMNVEV (reference sequence). Trimming took 6 bases from V and 2 from J; bases not matched to a gene: 11. In DNA, the CDR3 is TGTGCCAGCAGAATCTTAGGACTAGGCTCCACAGATACGCAGTATTTT. Its translation is CASRILGLGSTDTQYF.

The genes are TRBV24-1 and TRBJ1-1, with D possibly being TRBD1 (6 bases). From germline, CDR1 is KGHDR and CDR2 SFDVKD. The CDR3 extends over 16 amino acids. Deletions cut 3 bases from V and 4 bases from J, with 17 bases between. The CDR3 loop is CATSDGPSGGATEAFF. The CDR3 nucleotides are TGTGCCACCAGTGATGGTCCCTCGGGGGGGGCCACTGAAGCTTTCTTT.

The chain uses TRBV19 and TRBJ1-5; D is uncertain. This CDR3 spans 11 amino acids. The V gene lost 3 bases and the J gene lost 15 bases, with 12 bases spanning the gap. The germline gives CDR1 LNHDA, CDR2 SQIVND (reference sequence). This chain's CDR3 is CASSMGVLSHF. The CDR3 bases are TGTGCCAGTAGTATGGGAGTTCTCTCGCATTTT.

The CDR3 DNA reads as TGTGCCACCAGTGAGGCGGGGGATCGGGCCGGGGAGCTGTTTTTT. This codes for CATSEAGDRAGELFF. The J gene is TRBJ2-2, the V gene TRBV24-1, with 7 positions matching TRBD2. The V and J ends lost 4 bases and 6 bases, in that order; junction bases with no gene match: 7. The germline V gene has CDR1 KGHDR and CDR2 SFDVKD. The CDR3 covers 15 residues.

This sequence joins TRBV7-3 and TRBJ2-3; TRBD2 matches at 9 bases. J lost 4 bases, V lost 0 bases, and 2 bases had no gene match. There are 15 residues in the CDR3. Per germline, CDR1 SGHTA and CDR2 FQGTGA. This CDR3 reads CASSLTLAGSDTQYF. CDR3 nucleotides: TGTGCCAGCAGCTTAACCCTAGCGGGGTCAGATACGCAGTATTTT.

CDR3 nucleotide sequence: TGCGCCAGCAGCTTGGAACTAGCGGGGACCTACAATGAGCAGTTCTTC. Its protein product is CASSLELAGTYNEQFF. This chain uses TRBV5-1 with TRBJ2-1; 10 nucleotides line up with TRBD2. Trimming took 0 bases from V and 2 from J; bases not matched to a gene: 2. The CDR3 runs 16 residues. Germline V CDR1 and CDR2: SGHRS, YFSETQ.